The 2 T cell receptor beta chains given below trace back to one sample, sequenced in a study of blood T cell repertoires in COVID-19 (dated by TCRdb to the early 2020s). The library was made by the immunoSEQ multiplex PCR assay. TCRdb took over this immuneACCESS table, retaining in-frame rearrangements with V and J assigned. Such tables are incomplete; in checked studies, under half of the missing clones stem from an unresolved V gene, and the remainder is unexplained. Here the sample has under 350,000 clones; roughly 90% occur a single time. Together, the top ten hold about 4.6% of the sample. Specimen: peripheral blood. These receptors came from a man aged 35 to 55 with acute or convalescent COVID-19.

The chain couples TRBV6-5 to TRBJ2-4, with TRBD1 as a possible D gene (5 bases). Trimming left V 4 bases short and J 6 bases short, with 7 bases between. Germline V gives CDR1 MNHEY, CDR2 SVGAGI. The CDR3 has 12 amino acids. The CDR3 DNA is TGTGCCAGCAGTTCGACAGTAAACATTCAGTACTTC. As protein: CASSSTVNIQYF.

The chain has TRBV19 and TRBJ2-1, with D unclear. The V gene's germline CDR1 is LNHDA and CDR2 SQIVND (reference sequence). CDR3 size: 11 residues. With 9 bases removed from V and 8 bases from J, the gap between germline ends came to 11 bases. Here the CDR3 reads CASNSLYEQFF. The CDR3 DNA follows: TGTGCCAGCAATTCTCTATATGAGCAGTTCTTC.